Presented here are 5 T cell receptor beta chains from one specimen sequenced in a study of T cell responses to AZD1222 COVID-19 vaccine. Generated by immunoSEQ multiplex PCR, the TCRdb table keeps only in-frame clones and is missing some. This table has 55,000 to 65,000 clones, about 85% appearing once. The input for sequencing was peripheral blood, taken on day 0 of AZD1222 vaccination. The receptor set was obtained from an adult in good health.

DNA of the CDR3: TGTGCCAGCGGGTGGATCTACAATGAGCAGTTCTTC. It translates to CASGWIYNEQFF. The chain recombines TRBV6-5 with TRBJ2-1; D is ambiguous. This CDR3 spans 12 amino acids. Germline V gene lookup returns CDR1 MNHEY and CDR2 SVGAGI. The V end lost 8 bases, the J end lost 3 bases, and 8 bases lay between the germline ends.

The chain carries TRBV19 and TRBJ1-3; TRBD1 is a possible D gene (5 bases). The CDR3 extends over 13 amino acids. CDR1 and CDR2 (germline): LNHDA, SQIVND (reference sequence). V lost 8 bases and J lost 7, with 15 bases in between. The DNA of the CDR3 is TGTGCCAGTGCACCCCTGGGGGGGAACACCATATATTTT. Translating gives CASAPLGGNTIYF.

The rearrangement uses TRBV18 and TRBJ1-3, with 8 bases that match TRBD1. Germline CDR1 reads KGHSH; CDR2 reads LQKENI. Losses at the gene ends were 4 bases for V and 3 bases for J; bases not matched to a gene: 8. The CDR3 loop spans 16 amino acids. The CDR3, as DNA: TGTGCCAGCTCACAAGAAACAGGGGGACATGGAAACACCATATATTTT. This codes for CASSQETGGHGNTIYF.

The J gene is TRBJ1-5, the V gene TRBV6-5; 8 nucleotides match TRBD1. Germline V CDR1 and CDR2: MNHEY, SVGAGI. The CDR3 has 14 residues. V was clipped by 7 bases and J by 7 bases; unmatched bases: 9. The DNA for the CDR3 is TGTGCCAGCACCCAAGACAGGGGAAGCCAGCCCCAGCATTTT. Translating it yields CASTQDRGSQPQHF.

The J gene is TRBJ2-3, the V gene TRBV7-3; tentative D call: TRBD2 (6 bases). Germline CDR1 SGHTA, CDR2 FQGTGA. Trimming cost V 6 bases and J 4 bases, with 14 bases left between them. The CDR3 covers 14 residues. As DNA, the CDR3 is TGTGCCAGCAGTCCCGGGACTCAGCCAGATACGCAGTATTTT. Protein sequence: CASSPGTQPDTQYF.